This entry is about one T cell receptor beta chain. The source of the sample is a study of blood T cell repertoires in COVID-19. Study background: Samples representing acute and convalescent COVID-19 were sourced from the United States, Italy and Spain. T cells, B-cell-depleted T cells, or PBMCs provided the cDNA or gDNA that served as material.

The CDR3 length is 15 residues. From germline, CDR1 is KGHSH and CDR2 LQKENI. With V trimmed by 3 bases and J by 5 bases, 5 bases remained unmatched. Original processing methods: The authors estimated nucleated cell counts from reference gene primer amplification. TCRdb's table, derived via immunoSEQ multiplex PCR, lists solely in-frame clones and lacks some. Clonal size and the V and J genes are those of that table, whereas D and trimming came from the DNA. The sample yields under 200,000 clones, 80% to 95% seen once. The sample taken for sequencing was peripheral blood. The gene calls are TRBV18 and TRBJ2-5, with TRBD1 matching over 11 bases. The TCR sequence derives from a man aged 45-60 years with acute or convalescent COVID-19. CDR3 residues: CASSPGTGGLETQYF. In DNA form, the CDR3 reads TGTGCCAGCTCACCCGGGACAGGGGGTTTGGAGACCCAGTACTTC.